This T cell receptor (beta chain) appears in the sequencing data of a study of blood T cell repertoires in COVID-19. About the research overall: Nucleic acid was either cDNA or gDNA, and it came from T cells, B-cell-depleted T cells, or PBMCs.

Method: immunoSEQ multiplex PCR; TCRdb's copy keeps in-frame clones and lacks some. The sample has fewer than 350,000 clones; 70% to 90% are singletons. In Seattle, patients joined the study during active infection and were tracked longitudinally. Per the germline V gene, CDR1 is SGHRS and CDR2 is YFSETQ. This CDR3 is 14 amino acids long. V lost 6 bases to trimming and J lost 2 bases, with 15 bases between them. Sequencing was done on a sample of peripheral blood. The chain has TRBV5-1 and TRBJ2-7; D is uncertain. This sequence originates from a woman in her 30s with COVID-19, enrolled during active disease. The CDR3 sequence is CASTEYTVPYEQYF. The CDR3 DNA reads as TGCGCCAGCACCGAATACACCGTTCCCTACGAGCAGTACTTC.